These 28 T cell receptor beta chains were sequenced from one sample in a study of shared clonotypes between healthy human individuals. CD8 cells classed as naive were CD45RO-negative and positively selected for CCR7, excluding terminally differentiated effector memory CD45RA+ cells. TCRdb's table, derived via immunoSEQ multiplex PCR, lists solely in-frame clones and lacks some. The sample has millions of clones, just over 90% seen once; the top ten hold 1.7%. Sequenced: naive CD8+ T cells from PBMCs. The receptors shown here come from a young man in good health. Some clones in this sample may be carry-over from other donors' samples.

The rearrangement joins TRBV13 to TRBJ1-2; D uncertain. The V end was cut by 4 bases, the J end by 2 bases, with 14 bases between. In germline, CDR1 is PRHDT, CDR2 FYEKMQ (reference sequence). The length of the CDR3 is 15 residues. The chain's CDR3 is CASSSNPPENYGYTF. As DNA, the CDR3 is TGTGCCAGCAGCTCCAACCCCCCAGAAAACTATGGCTACACCTTC.

This clone has a single count. The chain employs TRBV19 and TRBJ2-3; 8 positions match TRBD2. The CDR3 has 19 residues. CDR1 LNHDA and CDR2 SQIVND come from the germline V gene (reference sequence). J gave up 2 bases and V 6 bases, and 19 bases lay outside the gene matches. CDR3 sequence: CASSQIRGREVDFTDTQYF. CDR3 coding DNA: TGTGCCAGTAGCCAAATCCGCGGGCGGGAGGTTGATTTCACAGATACGCAGTATTTT.

A single count supports this clone. The gene calls are TRBV5-6 and TRBJ2-7; D is uncertain. From germline, CDR1 is SGHDT and CDR2 YYEEEE. V lost 4 bases, J lost 0 bases, and 14 bases lay in between. The CDR3 contains 15 residues. The CDR3 protein is CASSRRTDDSYEQYF. The CDR3 DNA reads TGTGCCAGCAGCCGTCGGACGGATGACTCCTACGAGCAGTACTTC. Drawing the rest from reference TRBV5-6 and TRBJ2-7, the complete variable domain is DAGVTQSPTHLIKTRGQQVTLRCSPKSGHDTVSWYQQALGQGPQFIFQYYEEEERQRGNFPDRFSGHQFPNYSSELNVNALLLGDSALYLCASSRRTDDSYEQYFGPGTRLTVT.

In regard to this clone: The sample has other DNA sequences that encode this CDR3 too. The chain joins TRBV27 to TRBJ2-7; D is unclear. Trimming took 5 bases from V and 0 from J, leaving 2 bases between them. CDR1 is MNHEY, CDR2 SMNVEV, per germline (reference sequence). This CDR3 is 11 amino acids long. The CDR3 reads CASSSSYEQYF. The CDR3 DNA sequence: TGTGCCAGCAGTAGCTCCTACGAGCAGTACTTC.

In its sample, this clone was seen once. The chain links TRBV28 to TRBJ1-4; D is unclear. The CDR3 loop spans 10 amino acids. Per germline, CDR1 MDHEN and CDR2 SYDVKM. Here the CDR3 DNA reads TGTGGGGTCCTTTGTGAAAAACTGTTTTTT. This gives the protein CGVLCEKLFF.

This rearrangement joins TRBV19 to TRBJ1-5; TRBD1 might be the D (5 bases). The ends were cut back, 6 bases at V and 1 base at J, with 19 bases in the middle. There are 17 residues in the CDR3. CDR1 and CDR2 (germline): LNHDA, SQIVND (reference sequence). The CDR3 region is CASSPWMGEGSNQPQHF. The CDR3 DNA follows: TGTGCCAGTAGCCCATGGATGGGGGAGGGCAGCAATCAGCCCCAGCATTTT.

The genes are TRBV27 and TRBJ1-4, with D perhaps matching TRBD1 (5 bases). CDR1 and CDR2 from the germline V gene are MNHEY and SMNVEV (reference sequence). There are 14 residues in the CDR3. The V end lost 5 bases, the J end lost 7 bases, and 14 bases lay between the germline ends. The CDR3 region has the DNA TGTGCCAGCAGTACAAGGGGCTTGGGTGAAAAACTGTTTTTT. Protein sequence: CASSTRGLGEKLFF.

The rearrangement uses TRBV19 and TRBJ1-2; D is undetermined. Germline-derived CDR1 and CDR2 are LNHDA and SQIVND (reference sequence). There are 12 residues in the CDR3. The V gene lost 7 bases and the J gene lost 8 bases, with 14 bases spanning the gap. The CDR3 loop is CASMGGKQGYTF. CDR3 DNA: TGTGCCAGTATGGGAGGGAAACAAGGCTACACCTTC.

The rearrangement joins TRBV27 to TRBJ2-3; a possible D gene is TRBD1 (5 bases). Germline V gene lookup returns CDR1 MNHEY and CDR2 SMNVEV (reference sequence). The CDR3 loop spans 13 amino acids. V lost 2 bases and J lost 14, with 17 bases in between. The DNA of the CDR3 is TGTGCCAGCAGTTTACAATATCAGGGTCCGGGGTATTTT. Its translation: CASSLQYQGPGYF.

V is TRBV29-1 and J is TRBJ1-2; D gene ambiguous. CDR3 length: 13 residues. Germline V gene lookup returns CDR1 SQVTM and CDR2 ANQGSEA. With 6 bases removed from V and 6 bases from J, the gap between germline ends came to 17 bases. This CDR3 reads CSVRLGLLNGYTF. CDR3 DNA: TGCAGCGTCCGCCTAGGGCTCCTAAATGGCTACACCTTC.

On this clone itself: The identical CDR3 is also encoded by other nucleotide sequences in the sample. The chain joins TRBV27 to TRBJ2-7, with D unclear. V was cut by 2 bases and J by 2 bases, with 7 bases left in between. The CDR3 is made up of 13 amino acids. CDR1 is MNHEY and CDR2 is SMNVEV in the germline V gene (reference sequence). This chain's CDR3 is CASSLGVTYEQYF. DNA of the CDR3: TGTGCCAGCAGTTTAGGGGTTACCTACGAGCAGTACTTC.

The chain is built from TRBV19 and TRBJ1-1, with TRBD1 matching 7 bases. The CDR3 has 13 residues. V lost 9 bases to trimming and J lost 6 bases; unmatched junction nucleotides: 10. Germline V gene lookup returns CDR1 LNHDA and CDR2 SQIVND (reference sequence). The CDR3 nucleotides are TGTGCCAGCCCCTCCCCCGACAGGGCTGAAGCTTTCTTT. Protein product: CASPSPDRAEAFF.

This chain uses TRBV14 with TRBJ1-2; D is undetermined. Trimming shortened V by 0 bases and J by 4 bases, and 9 bases separated the two germline ends. The CDR3 has 14 amino acids. Germline CDR1 is SGHDN and CDR2 is FVKESK. CDR3 residues: CASSQDRQVYGYTF. Written as DNA, the CDR3 is TGTGCCAGCAGCCAAGATCGCCAGGTCTATGGCTACACCTTC. Looking up the rest from reference TRBV14 and TRBJ1-2 gives the full variable domain: EAGVTQFPSHSVIEKGQTVTLRCDPISGHDNLYWYRRVMGKEIKFLLHFVKESKQDESGMPNNRFLAERTGGTYSTLKVQPAELEDSGVYFCASSQDRQVYGYTFGSGTRLTVV.

This chain uses TRBV9 with TRBJ2-7, with 9 positions matching TRBD1. V lost 3 bases to trimming and J lost 3 bases; unmatched junction nucleotides: 10. CDR1 is SGDLS, CDR2 YYNGEE, per germline. The CDR3 length is 16 residues. The CDR3 here is CASSANPGTGIYEQYF. The CDR3 DNA is TGTGCCAGCAGCGCGAACCCCGGGACAGGGATCTACGAGCAGTACTTC.

The CDR3 is CASSGGRGQETQYF. CDR3 sequence (DNA): TGTGCCAGCAGTGGGGGCAGGGGACAAGAGACCCAGTACTTC. The chain joins TRBV2 to TRBJ2-5; perhaps TRBD1 as D (6 bases). V gave up 4 bases and J gave up 2 bases, with 11 bases separating them. Germline V gene sequence: CDR1 SNHLY, CDR2 FYNNEI. CDR3 length equals 14 residues. Filled out from reference TRBV2 and TRBJ2-5, the complete variable domain reads EPEVTQTPSHQVTQMGQEVILRCVPISNHLYFYWYRQILGQKVEFLVSFYNNEISEKSEIFDDQFSVERPDGSNFTLKIRSTKLEDSAMYFCASSGGRGQETQYFGPGTRLLVL.

This clone was counted once. The chain is built from TRBV28 and TRBJ1-1, with D possibly being TRBD1 (5 bases). The CDR3 length is 14 residues. Germline loops: CDR1 MDHEN, CDR2 SYDVKM. V was clipped by 4 bases and J by 3 bases, with 12 bases between them. The chain's CDR3 is CASSSQEVDTEAFF. The CDR3 DNA sequence: TGTGCCAGCAGTTCACAGGAGGTGGACACTGAAGCTTTCTTT.

The rearrangement joins TRBV4-1 to TRBJ2-7; 8 bases are shared with TRBD1. Germline V lookup: CDR1 MGHRA, CDR2 YSYEKL. The CDR3 has 16 residues. Unmatched junction bases numbered 4, after V lost 0 bases and J lost 0 bases. CDR3 region: CASSQEPDRVSYEQYF. The CDR3 nucleotides are TGCGCCAGCAGCCAAGAACCGGACAGGGTCTCCTACGAGCAGTACTTC.

As DNA, the CDR3 is TGTGCCAGCAGCTTAACCGAACAGGGCTACGAGCAGTACTTC. Translating it yields CASSLTEQGYEQYF. The chain is built from TRBV11-2 and TRBJ2-7; tentative D call: TRBD1 (6 bases). Trimming shortened V by 2 bases and J by 3 bases, and 11 bases separated the two germline ends. Germline V CDR1 and CDR2: SGHAT, FQNNGV. The CDR3 is made up of 14 amino acids. Supplemented by reference TRBV11-2 and TRBJ2-7, the full variable domain reads EAGVAQSPRYKIIEKRQSVAFWCNPISGHATLYWYQQILGQGPKLLIQFQNNGVVDDSQLPKDRFSAERLKGVDSTLKIQPAKLEDSAVYLCASSLTEQGYEQYFGPGTRLTVT.

The rearrangement joins TRBV12-5 to TRBJ2-1; D unresolved. CDR1 LGHNT and CDR2 FRNRAP come from the germline V gene. Trimming removed 2 bases at V and 8 bases at J, with 10 bases between. This CDR3 spans 13 amino acids. CDR3 region: CASGLSLTDEQFF. DNA for the CDR3: TGTGCTAGTGGTTTGTCATTGACCGATGAGCAGTTCTTC.

This clone came up once. The chain is built from TRBV27 and TRBJ1-2; D remains ambiguous. Trimming removed 1 base from V and 2 bases from J, with 11 bases in between. The CDR3 contains 15 residues. CDR1 and CDR2 (germline): MNHEY, SMNVEV (reference sequence). The CDR3: CASSLLAGMNYGYTF. Written as DNA, the CDR3 is TGTGCCAGCAGTTTATTGGCGGGTATGAACTATGGCTACACCTTC.

CDR3 sequence: CASSPLQGTDNQPQHF. CDR3 DNA: TGTGCCAGCAGTCCATTACAGGGGACGGACAATCAGCCCCAGCATTTT. J is TRBJ1-5 and V is TRBV28; 7 nucleotides match TRBD1. J was trimmed by 3 bases and V by 5 bases; bases with no gene match: 10. This CDR3 has 16 amino acids. CDR1 is MDHEN and CDR2 is SYDVKM in the germline V gene. Full variable domain (remainder filled in from reference TRBV28 and TRBJ1-5): DVKVTQSSRYLVKRTGEKVFLECVQDMDHENMFWYRQDPGLGLRLIYFSYDVKMKEKGDIPEGYSVSREKKERFSLILESASTNQTSMYLCASSPLQGTDNQPQHFGDGTRLSIL.

The rearrangement uses TRBV19 and TRBJ1-1; TRBD1 matches 8 bases. In germline, CDR1 is LNHDA, CDR2 SQIVND (reference sequence). Trimming cost V 7 bases and J 8 bases; bases outside gene matches: 12. The CDR3 spans 14 residues. The CDR3 nucleotides read TGTGCCAGTACAGACAGGGGCACCCCTTGGGAAGCTTTCTTT. It translates to CASTDRGTPWEAFF.

The chain couples TRBV5-1 to TRBJ1-3; D unclear. The length of the CDR3 is 15 residues. CDR1 is SGHRS, CDR2 YFSETQ, per germline. V was shortened by 5 bases and J by 0 bases, with 12 bases between the two germline ends. CDR3 protein: CASSSDPLSGNTIYF. Written as DNA, the CDR3 is TGCGCCAGCAGTTCGGACCCTCTCTCTGGAAACACCATATATTTT.

This sequence joins TRBV7-8 and TRBJ2-1, with D tentatively TRBD2 (6 bases). Trimming pared 4 bases from V and 9 bases from J, leaving 28 bases between. CDR3 length: 18 residues. Germline CDR1 is SGHVS and CDR2 is FQNEAQ. The CDR3 region has the DNA TGTGCCAGCAGCTGGTGGAGGGAAGCGGAACCCCGACCCAGTGAGCAGTTCTTC. It translates to CASSWWREAEPRPSEQFF.

This sequence joins TRBV4-1 and TRBJ2-7, with a weak D call TRBD2 (5 bases). The CDR3 sequence is 15 residues long. Looked up from germline, CDR1 is MGHRA and CDR2 is YSYEKL. The V and J ends lost 6 bases and 5 bases respectively, with 20 bases between them. The CDR3 protein is CASSPDREAWNEQYF. CDR3 DNA sequence: TGCGCCAGCAGTCCCGACCGGGAAGCCTGGAACGAGCAGTACTTC.

The chain employs TRBV9 and TRBJ2-1, with D perhaps given as TRBD1 or TRBD2 (6 bases each). CDR1 and CDR2 from the germline V gene are SGDLS and YYNGEE. V was pared by 2 bases and J by 6 bases, with 9 bases between. CDR3 length equals 13 residues. This chain's CDR3 is CASSVEGGNEQFF. CDR3 DNA sequence: TGTGCCAGCAGCGTTGAGGGGGGCAATGAGCAGTTCTTC.

In this sample, this clone turned up once. The genes are TRBV6-4 and TRBJ2-7; a weak D match, TRBD2 (5 bases). The CDR3 is 16 residues long. The germline V gene has CDR1 MRHNA and CDR2 SNTAGT. V dropped 4 bases and J dropped 1 base, with 17 bases sitting between them. The CDR3 DNA sequence: TGTGCCAGCAGTGTCCCTCGGAAGGGAGAGTCCTACGAGCAGTACTTC. Protein product: CASSVPRKGESYEQYF.

Comments on this clone: Different DNA sequences within this sample yield the same CDR3. The genes are TRBV27 and TRBJ2-3; D ambiguous. Trimming pared 5 bases from V and 0 bases from J, leaving 9 bases between. CDR1 and CDR2 from the germline V gene are MNHEY and SMNVEV (reference sequence). This CDR3 spans 14 amino acids. CDR3 nucleotides: TGTGCCAGCAGTCCCTTACTAAGCACAGATACGCAGTATTTT. Its translation: CASSPLLSTDTQYF.